The 20 T cell receptor beta chains presented below share a single source sample, sequenced in a study of blood T cell repertoires in COVID-19. Produced via immunoSEQ multiplex PCR; TCRdb's table is partial and in-frame only. The table records just under 250,000 clones, approximately 83% of them present only once. The sample was peripheral blood. These receptors all stem from a woman aged 25 to 45 who had recovered from COVID-19.

The chain has TRBV7-2 and TRBJ1-4; 7 nucleotides agree with TRBD1. CDR1 is SGHTA, CDR2 FQGNSA, per germline. CDR3 length: 16 residues. J gave up 4 bases and V 5 bases, and 10 bases lay outside the gene matches. In nucleotides, the CDR3 is TGTGCCAGCAGCGCCGGAACCGGGACAGTTAATGAAAAACTGTTTTTT. Its translation: CASSAGTGTVNEKLFF.

The chain joins TRBV5-4 to TRBJ1-1; 10 nucleotides match TRBD1. The CDR3 spans 16 residues. Germline V lookup: CDR1 SGHNT, CDR2 YYREEE (reference sequence). The V segment lost 5 bases and the J segment 0 bases; nucleotides outside the gene matches: 7. The CDR3 reads CASSFGDRGMNTEAFF. The DNA for the CDR3 is TGTGCCAGCAGTTTCGGGGACAGGGGTATGAACACTGAAGCTTTCTTT. The full variable domain, its missing parts supplied by reference TRBV5-4 and TRBJ1-1, is ETGVTQSPTHLIKTRGQQVTLRCSSQSGHNTVSWYQQALGQGPQFIFQYYREEENGRGNFPPRFSGLQFPNYSSELNVNALELDDSALYLCASSFGDRGMNTEAFFGQGTRLTVV.

This chain joins TRBV29-1 and TRBJ2-3; TRBD2 might be the D (7 bases). CDR3 size: 13 residues. V gave up 1 base and J gave up 4 bases, with 9 bases separating them. Per germline, CDR1 SQVTM and CDR2 ANQGSEA. The CDR3 DNA sequence: TGCAGCGTTGAAGGGGGGGGCGCAGATACGCAGTATTTT. This translates into CSVEGGGADTQYF.

This sequence joins TRBV7-9 and TRBJ1-2, with a weak D call TRBD1 (6 bases). V lost 4 bases and J lost 5, with 17 bases in between. This CDR3 has 15 residues. The V gene's germline CDR1 is SEHNR and CDR2 FQNEAQ (reference sequence). Written as DNA, the CDR3 is TGTGCCAGCAGCTCCTTACGACAGGCGGTTTATGGCTACACCTTC. Residues: CASSSLRQAVYGYTF.

The CDR3 DNA reads as TGTGCCAGCAGCCAAGTGGTCACTAGCGGGGGGGATGAAGAGACCCAGTACTTC. It encodes CASSQVVTSGGDEETQYF. The chain has TRBV3-1 (or the pseudogene TRBV3-2) and TRBJ2-5, with 13 bases aligning to TRBD2. CDR1 LGHDT and CDR2 YNNKEL come from the germline V gene (reference sequence). Trimming removed 1 base from V and 3 bases from J; junction bases left unmatched: 8. The CDR3 covers 18 residues.

The chain couples TRBV7-9 to TRBJ2-7; D ambiguous. Trimming took 1 base from V and 3 from J, leaving 10 bases between them. Germline lookup yields CDR1 SEHNR and CDR2 FQNEAQ (reference sequence). The CDR3 loop spans 14 amino acids. This chain's CDR3 is CASSLGQAFYEQYF. The DNA of the CDR3 is TGTGCCAGCAGCTTAGGGCAGGCGTTCTACGAGCAGTACTTC.

The chain is built from TRBV2 and TRBJ2-3, with 8 bases lining up with TRBD2. V was pared by 0 bases and J by 4 bases, with 12 bases of the junction left unmatched. This CDR3 is 18 amino acids long. CDR1 is SNHLY and CDR2 is FYNNEI in the germline V gene. The CDR3 coding sequence is TGTGCCAGCAGTGAAGCCCCCCTAGTAGCGGGGAGGTCAGATACGCAGTATTTT. Its protein product is CASSEAPLVAGRSDTQYF.

The rearrangement links TRBV5-1 to TRBJ2-7; 8 bases line up with TRBD1. Germline values: CDR1 SGHRS, CDR2 YFSETQ. After removal of 4 bases from V and 7 bases from J, the junction contained 4 bases not matched to a gene. The CDR3 totals 12 residues. CDR3: CASSPTGDEQYF. DNA of the CDR3: TGCGCCAGCAGCCCGACAGGGGATGAGCAGTACTTC.

This chain's CDR3 is CASSPWAQVDTEAFF. The CDR3 DNA reads as TGTGCCAGCAGCCCCTGGGCGCAGGTTGACACTGAAGCTTTCTTT. J is TRBJ1-1 and V is TRBV7-9; D remains ambiguous. CDR1 SEHNR and CDR2 FQNEAQ come from the germline V gene (reference sequence). This CDR3 spans 15 amino acids. Trimming removed 5 bases at V and 3 bases at J, with 16 bases between. The whole variable domain, filled in from reference TRBV7-9 and TRBJ1-1, reads DTGVSQNPRHKITKRGQNVTFRCDPISEHNRLYWYRQTLGQGPEFLTYFQNEAQLEKSRLLSDRFSAERPKGSFSTLEIQRTEQGDSAMYLCASSPWAQVDTEAFFGQGTRLTVV.

The gene calls are TRBV24-1 and TRBJ1-2; TRBD1 matches 12 bases. The CDR3 sequence is 17 residues long. Germline CDR1 reads KGHDR; CDR2 reads SFDVKD. J was trimmed by 3 bases and V by 2 bases; bases with no gene match: 6. This CDR3 is CATSDYRDRGHHYGYTF. Written as DNA, the CDR3 is TGTGCCACCAGTGATTACCGGGACAGGGGGCATCACTATGGCTACACCTTC.

The rearrangement uses TRBV11-1 and TRBJ1-5; D not resolved. Germline CDR1 is SGHAT and CDR2 is FQDESV (reference sequence). This CDR3 has 13 amino acids. V lost 3 bases and J 6 bases, leaving 9 bases between the germline ends. The CDR3 protein is CASSFNAGQPQHF. Written as DNA, the CDR3 is TGTGCCAGCAGCTTCAATGCCGGTCAGCCCCAGCATTTT. Together with reference TRBV11-1 and TRBJ1-5, the CDR3 gives the full variable domain: EAEVAQSPRYKITEKSQAVAFWCDPISGHATLYWYRQILGQGPELLVQFQDESVVDDSQLPKDRFSAERLKGVDSTLKIQPAELGDSAMYLCASSFNAGQPQHFGDGTRLSIL.

The chain recombines TRBV30 with TRBJ2-1; TRBD1 matches 7 bases. Trimming at V came to 4 bases and at J to 3 bases, leaving 3 bases not matched to a gene. The CDR3 loop spans 13 amino acids. Per germline, CDR1 GTSNPN and CDR2 SVGIG (reference sequence). The chain's CDR3 is CAWNSGGYNEQFF. DNA of the CDR3: TGTGCCTGGAATTCAGGGGGCTACAATGAGCAGTTCTTC.

This clone was counted a single time. The chain carries TRBV19 and TRBJ2-7, with D possibly being TRBD2 (7 bases). V lost 5 bases to trimming and J lost 3 bases, with 17 bases between them. CDR3 length: 15 residues. The V gene's germline CDR1 is LNHDA and CDR2 SQIVND (reference sequence). The CDR3 DNA sequence: TGTGCCAGTAGTGAGGGAGGGACAAGGATCTACGAGCAGTACTTC. Protein sequence: CASSEGGTRIYEQYF.

The rearrangement uses TRBV7-2 and TRBJ2-5, with a possible D match to TRBD2 (5 bases). Trimming stripped 5 bases from V and 0 bases from J, with 13 bases between. This CDR3 is 15 amino acids long. Germline-derived CDR1 and CDR2 are SGHTA and FQGNSA. DNA for the CDR3: TGTGCCAGCAGCCCCCATGGGGAGTACCAAGAGACCCAGTACTTC. Translation gives CASSPHGEYQETQYF.

The chain has TRBV20-1 and TRBJ1-5; perhaps TRBD1 as D (5 bases). The CDR3 runs 14 residues. V dropped 3 bases and J dropped 2 bases, with 11 bases sitting between them. The germline CDR1 and CDR2 sequences are DFQATT and SNEGSKA (reference sequence). CDR3 residues: CSASATVGNQPQHF. For the CDR3, the DNA is TGCAGTGCTAGTGCGACAGTTGGCAATCAGCCCCAGCATTTT.

V usage is TRBV30 and J usage is TRBJ2-2; D remains ambiguous. This CDR3 has 13 amino acids. In germline, CDR1 is GTSNPN, CDR2 SVGIG (reference sequence). Trimming took off 0 bases at V and 6 bases at J, with 8 bases between the two ends. The CDR3 loop reads CAWSVRVAGELFF. CDR3 DNA sequence: TGTGCCTGGAGTGTACGGGTCGCCGGGGAGCTGTTTTTT.

The chain employs TRBV7-3 and TRBJ1-4; 7 nucleotides match TRBD1. Germline loops: CDR1 SGHTA, CDR2 FQGTGA. There are 14 residues in the CDR3. Trimming cost V 8 bases and J 6 bases; bases outside gene matches: 9. In DNA, the CDR3 is TGTGCCAGCCACCCCACAGGGGCAGATGAAAAACTGTTTTTT. This encodes CASHPTGADEKLFF.

The chain couples TRBV6-5 to TRBJ1-2, with 11 bases that match TRBD1. J gave up 8 bases and V 6 bases, and 11 bases lay outside the gene matches. Germline V gene data show CDR1 as MNHEY and CDR2 as SVGAGI. The CDR3 is made up of 15 amino acids. The CDR3 here is CASSPRTGGARGYTF. DNA of the CDR3: TGTGCCAGCAGCCCCCGGACAGGGGGCGCGAGGGGCTACACCTTC.

CDR3 sequence: CASSNTLDRIYEQYF. CDR3 DNA: TGTGCCAGCAGCAATACCCTTGACAGAATCTACGAGCAGTACTTC. This rearrangement joins TRBV21-1 to TRBJ2-7; the D call TRBD1 from the table was never checked on the DNA. TRBV21-1 is a known pseudogene. The CDR3 has 15 residues.

This rearrangement joins TRBV7-3 to TRBJ2-2, with TRBD2 matching over 14 bases. Per germline, CDR1 SGHTA and CDR2 FQGTGA. V lost 5 bases and J lost 4; bases outside the gene matches: 6. This CDR3 is 17 amino acids long. The CDR3 is CASSPTSGGAGTGELFF. CDR3 coding DNA: TGTGCCAGCAGCCCGACTAGCGGGGGGGCGGGCACCGGGGAGCTGTTTTTT. The full variable domain, with the rest looked up from reference TRBV7-3 and TRBJ2-2, is GAGVSQTPSNKVTEKGKYVELRCDPISGHTALYWYRQSLGQGPEFLIYFQGTGAADDSGLPNDRFFAVRPEGSVSTLKIQRTERGDSAVYLCASSPTSGGAGTGELFFGEGSRLTVL.